The 8 T cell receptor beta chains reported below all come from one sample, sequenced in a study of CD4 T cells in relation to SARS-CoV-2 and coronaviruses. Antigens for these TCRs are unknown. CD4+ T cells from unexposed donors were obtained before the COVID-19 pandemic (2011-2018). After nine to ten days of culture, CD4+ T cells were isolated. Generated by immunoSEQ multiplex PCR, the TCRdb table keeps only in-frame clones and is missing some. Among about 15,000 clones listed, roughly 87% were seen once. Sequencing was done on a sample of CD4+ T cells from PBMCs, cultured in vitro. These receptors all stem from a human donor in good health.

The J gene is TRBJ1-4, the V gene TRBV2; D is unclear. CDR3 length: 12 amino acids. Germline V gene sequence: CDR1 SNHLY, CDR2 FYNNEI. The V and J ends lost 7 bases and 6 bases respectively, with 9 bases between them. CDR3 sequence (DNA): TGTGCCAGCAACGGTTCGGATGAAAAACTGTTTTTT. Its translation: CASNGSDEKLFF.

This clone was observed a single time. The chain joins TRBV9 to TRBJ1-4; no clear D gene. V dropped 0 bases and J dropped 8 bases, with 11 bases sitting between them. Per germline, CDR1 SGDLS and CDR2 YYNGEE. The CDR3 has 14 residues. CDR3 sequence: CASSVGPVGEKLFF. The CDR3 DNA sequence: TGTGCCAGCAGCGTAGGGCCTGTTGGGGAAAAACTGTTTTTT.

This clone was seen a few times. The chain links TRBV5-1 to TRBJ1-2; D unclear. V was clipped by 2 bases and J by 5 bases, with 7 bases between them. The CDR3 extends over 12 amino acids. Looked up from germline, CDR1 is SGHRS and CDR2 is YFSETQ. The CDR3 is CASSLDQYGYTF. The CDR3, as DNA: TGCGCCAGCAGCTTAGACCAATATGGCTACACCTTC.

The chain links TRBV7-2 to TRBJ1-2; 8 positions match TRBD1. The CDR3 spans 14 residues. V dropped 3 bases and J dropped 7; count of bases not matched to a gene: 7. Germline-derived CDR1 and CDR2 are SGHTA and FQGNSA. The CDR3 protein is CASSFRQGQGGYTF. The CDR3 nucleotides read TGTGCCAGCAGCTTCCGACAGGGGCAAGGTGGCTACACCTTC.

The chain recombines TRBV7-2 with TRBJ1-2; TRBD1 matches 12 bases. V shed 5 bases and J 4 bases; nucleotides not matched to a gene: 5. Germline V gene data show CDR1 as SGHTA and CDR2 as FQGNSA. CDR3 size: 15 residues. The CDR3 bases are TGTGCCAGCAGCCCGGGACAGGGGGCTGGCTATGGCTACACCTTC. Translation gives CASSPGQGAGYGYTF.

The chain has TRBV7-9 and TRBJ2-1, with D hard to call. Trimming pared 2 bases from V and 3 bases from J, leaving 11 bases between. This CDR3 comprises 15 residues. Germline-derived CDR1 and CDR2 are SEHNR and FQNEAQ (reference sequence). CDR3 sequence: CASSLNSGLYNEQFF. CDR3 nucleotide sequence: TGTGCCAGCAGCTTAAATAGTGGTCTCTACAATGAGCAGTTCTTC.

The chain uses TRBV7-9 and TRBJ1-3; no clear D gene. The germline V gene has CDR1 SEHNR and CDR2 FQNEAQ (reference sequence). Trimming took 0 bases from V and 4 from J, leaving 7 bases between them. This CDR3 has 14 amino acids. This CDR3 is CASSLALWGNTIYF. Written as DNA, the CDR3 is TGTGCCAGCAGCTTAGCGTTATGGGGAAACACCATATATTTT.

The rearrangement uses TRBV5-1 and TRBJ2-3, with D perhaps TRBD1 (6 bases). Trimming shortened V by 2 bases and J by 2 bases, and 9 bases separated the two germline ends. The CDR3 runs 14 residues. From germline, CDR1 is SGHRS and CDR2 YFSETQ. The CDR3 DNA sequence: TGCGCCAGCAGCTTACAGGGCCTCACAGATACGCAGTATTTT. It translates to CASSLQGLTDTQYF.